This T cell receptor beta chain was recorded in a study of cytotoxic CD8 clonotypes in ibrutinib-treated CLL. The table came from immunoSEQ multiplex PCR; TCRdb's copy has only in-frame clones and leaves some out. In the table there are 250,000 to 350,000 clones, around 77% of which are singletons. Genomic DNA in an amount of about 2 micrograms was extracted from cryopreserved PBMCs and used for the preparation of TCR beta libraries. Notes on the study in general: Timing of sampling differed between sustained-remission and progressing patients. Public clonotypes showed up rarely, and on treatment they shrank or held steady.

The CDR3 runs to 16 residues. Germline assignment: CDR1 PRHDT and CDR2 FYEKMQ (reference sequence). V lost 7 bases to trimming and J lost 2 bases; unmatched junction nucleotides: 13. Comments on this clone: No antigen is known for it.

The chain couples TRBV13 to TRBJ1-2; 7 bases match TRBD1. This receptor was identified in a human donor with chronic lymphocytic leukemia. The sample in question was PBMCs, obtained at disease progression, from a patient treated with ibrutinib. CDR3 residues: CASNPTGQAINYGYTF. The CDR3 DNA follows: TGTGCCAGCAACCCCACCGGACAGGCGATAAACTATGGCTACACCTTC.